Listed below are T cell receptor beta chains from one sample, sequenced in a study of T cells in localized non-small cell lung cancer. Assay: immunoSEQ multiplex PCR; the TCRdb copy retains only in-frame clones and omits some. The sample records about 53,000 clones, over 80% being singletons. The source material was peripheral blood mononuclear cells, sampled before any cancer treatment. The source of these receptors is a man aged 40 to 70 with stage III lung adenocarcinoma. CDR3s include the opening cysteine and the closing phenylalanine or tryptophan. D genes are given only for firm matches. Clone size is stated in some rows and not others, as once, few, many or a class when expanded.

J: TRBJ1-1
V: TRBV25-1
D: .
size: .
DNA: TGTGCCAGCAGTGAAGGGGGTCGCACTGAAGCTTTCTTT
CDR3: CASSEGGRTEAFF

J: TRBJ2-1
V: TRBV6-5
D: .
size: .
DNA: TGTGCCAGCAGTTACTCTCCCACTAGCTCCTACAATGAGCAGTTCTTC
CDR3: CASSYSPTSSYNEQFF

J: TRBJ2-7
V: TRBV5-8
D: .
size: once
DNA: TGTGCCAGCAGCTATAGGTTGTTCGAGCAGTACTTC
CDR3: CASSYRLFEQYF

J: TRBJ2-2
V: TRBV28
D: TRBD2
size: .
DNA: TGTGCCAGCAGTCCCACAGGCCGCGGGGGTACCGGGGAGCTGTTTTTT
CDR3: CASSPTGRGGTGELFF

J: TRBJ1-1
V: TRBV29-1
D: .
size: .
DNA: TGCAGCGTTCGCCGACTACTAAAGGACACTGAAGCTTTCTTT
CDR3: CSVRRLLKDTEAFF

J: TRBJ2-5
V: TRBV21-1
D: .
size: .
DNA: TGTGCCAGCAGCAGGGGGGGCATAGAGACCCAGTACTTC
CDR3: CASSRGGIETQYF

J: TRBJ2-2
V: TRBV7-2
D: .
size: few
DNA: TGTGCCAGCAGCTTGTACACGCGTGCCGGGGAGCTGTTTTTT
CDR3: CASSLYTRAGELFF

J: TRBJ2-5
V: TRBV25-1
D: .
size: once
DNA: TGTGCCAGCAGTGAATATAGGGGGGGGCCAGAGACCCAGTACTTC
CDR3: CASSEYRGGPETQYF

J: TRBJ2-4
V: TRBV11-2
D: TRBD1
size: .
DNA: TGTGCCAGCAGCTTAGAAGTAGGTAGGGGGCGCAAGGACATTCAGTACTTC
CDR3: CASSLEVGRGRKDIQYF

J: TRBJ2-5
V: TRBV25-1
D: TRBD1
size: .
DNA: TGTGCCAGCAGCGTGAGGTTGGTGACAGGGGGCTTCCAAGAGACCCAGTACTTC
CDR3: CASSVRLVTGGFQETQYF

J: TRBJ2-2
V: TRBV11-3
D: .
size: .
DNA: TGTGCCAGCAGCTTCGAAGACACCGGGGAGCTGTTTTTT
CDR3: CASSFEDTGELFF

J: TRBJ1-5
V: TRBV18
D: TRBD1
size: .
DNA: TGTGCCAGCTCACTTACAGGGGCAAATCAGCCCCAGCATTTT
CDR3: CASSLTGANQPQHF

J: TRBJ2-2
V: TRBV5-4
D: TRBD2
size: .
DNA: TGTGCCAGCAGCTCCCCTCCTAGCGGGAGTGGCGGGGAGCTGTTTTTT
CDR3: CASSSPPSGSGGELFF

J: TRBJ2-3
V: TRBV7-6
D: TRBD2
size: .
DNA: TGTGCCAGCAGCAATAGCGGGGGGGCTGTCGAAACGCAGTATTTT
CDR3: CASSNSGGAVETQYF

J: TRBJ2-7
V: TRBV5-6
D: TRBD2
size: once
DNA: TGTGCCAGCCAAGGTTCTAGCGGGAGCTCCTACGAGCAGTACTTC
CDR3: CASQGSSGSSYEQYF

J: TRBJ1-6
V: TRBV27
D: TRBD1
size: .
DNA: TGTGCCAGCAGTTCCGCCAGGGGGGCGAATTCACCCCTCCACTTT
CDR3: CASSSARGANSPLHF

J: TRBJ1-5
V: TRBV2
D: .
size: .
DNA: TGTGCCAGCAGGAGAGACGTAGCCCAGCCCCAGCATTTT
CDR3: CASRRDVAQPQHF

J: TRBJ1-5
V: TRBV6-5
D: .
size: .
DNA: TGTGCCAGCATCCACGGTGTAGGTCAGCCCCAGCATTTT
CDR3: CASIHGVGQPQHF

J: TRBJ1-5
V: TRBV27
D: .
size: .
DNA: TGTGCCAGCAGTTTCATGGTGGGGGGCAATCAGCCCCAGCATTTT
CDR3: CASSFMVGGNQPQHF

J: TRBJ2-7
V: TRBV10-2
D: .
size: .
DNA: TGCGCCAGCGGGGGCCAGCCTTACGAGCAGTACTTC
CDR3: CASGGQPYEQYF

J: TRBJ2-1
V: TRBV10-3
D: TRBD1
size: .
DNA: TGTGCCATCAGTGCGAGACAGGGGGCGGCCTACAATGAGCAGTTCTTC
CDR3: CAISARQGAAYNEQFF

J: TRBJ2-7
V: TRBV6-1
D: .
size: .
DNA: TGTGCGATCACTGTCCAGAATAACTACGAGCAGTACTTC
CDR3: CAITVQNNYEQYF

J: TRBJ2-7
V: TRBV6-5
D: .
size: .
DNA: TGTGCCAGCAGTTACGGGGGGACCTACGAGCAGTACTTC
CDR3: CASSYGGTYEQYF

J: TRBJ1-5
V: TRBV5-6
D: .
size: .
DNA: TGTGCCAGCAGCTTGAGGCAGGCCCTGGGCAATCAGCCCCAGCATTTT
CDR3: CASSLRQALGNQPQHF

J: TRBJ1-2
V: TRBV2
D: TRBD1
size: .
DNA: TGTGCCAGCAGGATGGGGACAGACGGCTATGGCTACACCTTC
CDR3: CASRMGTDGYGYTF

J: TRBJ2-3
V: TRBV6-1
D: .
size: .
DNA: TGTGCCGGTGGACAGTCTAACACAGATACGCAGTATTTT
CDR3: CAGGQSNTDTQYF

J: TRBJ2-7
V: TRBV28
D: .
size: .
DNA: TGTGCCAGCAGGAGGGGGGGGTCCGACGAGCAGTACTTC
CDR3: CASRRGGSDEQYF

J: TRBJ2-2
V: TRBV5-6
D: .
size: .
DNA: TGTGCCAGCAGCTCGACCCCGAACACCGGGGAGCTGTTTTTT
CDR3: CASSSTPNTGELFF

J: TRBJ2-1
V: TRBV7-9
D: .
size: .
DNA: TGTGCCAGCAGCCCCCTCACAGTCTACAATGAGCAGTTCTTC
CDR3: CASSPLTVYNEQFF

J: TRBJ1-2
V: TRBV9
D: .
size: .
DNA: TGTGCCAGCAGCCCCCGTGAAGGGCGGGAATATGGCTACACCTTC
CDR3: CASSPREGREYGYTF

J: TRBJ2-4
V: TRBV5-6
D: .
size: .
DNA: TGTGCCAGCAGCGCCCTGGAAATGGGGAAAAACATTCAGTACTTC
CDR3: CASSALEMGKNIQYF

J: TRBJ2-5
V: TRBV11-3
D: TRBD1
size: .
DNA: TGTGCCAGCAGCTTAGGGGGACAGGGAGCGAGTGGGACCCAGTACTTC
CDR3: CASSLGGQGASGTQYF

J: TRBJ1-1
V: TRBV7-3
D: .
size: few
DNA: TGTGCCAGCAGCACGGACAGACCCATGAACACTGAAGCTTTCTTT
CDR3: CASSTDRPMNTEAFF

J: TRBJ2-6
V: TRBV7-3
D: .
size: once
DNA: TGTGCCAGCAGCTCGGAGGGGATGTATGGGGCCAACGTCCTGACTTTC
CDR3: CASSSEGMYGANVLTF

J: TRBJ2-7
V: TRBV19
D: .
size: .
DNA: TGTGCCAGTAGTGTTGGGGGATTTACCTACGAGCAGTACTTC
CDR3: CASSVGGFTYEQYF